This is a list of T cell receptor beta chains from one sample in a study of TIL therapy for anti-PD-1-resistant metastatic lung cancer. TCRdb's table, derived via immunoSEQ multiplex PCR, lists solely in-frame clones and lacks some. In the table there are tens of thousands of clones, approximately 83% of which are singletons. The sequencing used blood, collected at baseline. The receptors were gathered from a person between 25 and 80 years old with non-small cell lung cancer. The CDR3 runs from the conserved cysteine through the conserved F or W. The order of the fields is J gene, V gene, D gene, CDR3 DNA, CDR3 protein. D genes are given only for firm matches.

j_call: TRBJ2-5; v_call: TRBV19; d_call: TRBD2; cdr3_nt: TGTGCCAGTAGTGGGGGGAGGGACGGAGAGACCCAGTACTTC; cdr3_aa: CASSGGRDGETQYF
j_call: TRBJ2-3; v_call: TRBV4-3; d_call: .; cdr3_nt: TGCGCCAGCAGCCAAGGGAGAGGATGGACAGATACGCAGTATTTT; cdr3_aa: CASSQGRGWTDTQYF
j_call: TRBJ1-6; v_call: TRBV19; d_call: TRBD1; cdr3_nt: TGTGCCAGTAGTTGGGGGACAGGGGATTCACCCCTCCACTTT; cdr3_aa: CASSWGTGDSPLHF
j_call: TRBJ1-1; v_call: TRBV28; d_call: TRBD1; cdr3_nt: TGTGCCAGCAGTTCGGGACAGGGGTGGCGGAACACTGAAGCTTTCTTT; cdr3_aa: CASSSGQGWRNTEAFF
j_call: TRBJ1-1; v_call: TRBV6-6; d_call: .; cdr3_nt: TGTGCCAGCAGCCCCCCCCACAGGCCCGGGAACACTGAAGCTTTCTTT; cdr3_aa: CASSPPHRPGNTEAFF
j_call: TRBJ1-1; v_call: TRBV19; d_call: .; cdr3_nt: TGTGCCAGCCTAGACAGGACCCGGAACACTGAAGCTTTCTTT; cdr3_aa: CASLDRTRNTEAFF
j_call: TRBJ1-5; v_call: TRBV7-9; d_call: .; cdr3_nt: TGTGCCAGCAGCTTAGCCCTGCAGCCCCAGCATTTT; cdr3_aa: CASSLALQPQHF
j_call: TRBJ2-7; v_call: TRBV27; d_call: TRBD1; cdr3_nt: TGTGCCAGCAGTCAGACAGGGGGGGCTCCCTACGAGCAGTACTTC; cdr3_aa: CASSQTGGAPYEQYF
j_call: TRBJ1-2; v_call: TRBV11-2; d_call: TRBD1; cdr3_nt: TGTGCCAGCAGCTTATATCGGACAGGGTCTAACTATGGCTACACCTTC; cdr3_aa: CASSLYRTGSNYGYTF
j_call: TRBJ2-1; v_call: TRBV5-5; d_call: .; cdr3_nt: TGTGCCAGCAGCCCCCCAGGCGGGGACTACAATGAGCAGTTCTTC; cdr3_aa: CASSPPGGDYNEQFF
j_call: TRBJ1-3; v_call: TRBV15; d_call: .; cdr3_nt: TGTGCCACCAGGACGACCCCTGGAAACACCATATATTTT; cdr3_aa: CATRTTPGNTIYF
j_call: TRBJ2-3; v_call: TRBV10-3; d_call: TRBD2; cdr3_nt: TGTGCCATCAGTGAGTCGAGGGCTAGCGGGGGGAACACAGATACGCAGTATTTT; cdr3_aa: CAISESRASGGNTDTQYF
j_call: TRBJ2-2; v_call: TRBV27; d_call: TRBD2; cdr3_nt: TGTGCCAGCAGTTTAGTAGCGGGCCCTACCGGGGAGCTGTTTTTT; cdr3_aa: CASSLVAGPTGELFF
j_call: TRBJ2-2; v_call: TRBV6-4; d_call: TRBD1; cdr3_nt: TGTGCCAGCAGTGTCGGGACAGACACCGGGGAGCTGTTTTTT; cdr3_aa: CASSVGTDTGELFF
j_call: TRBJ2-1; v_call: TRBV13; d_call: .; cdr3_nt: TGTGCCAGCAGCTTAGGGGTCGGGAGCCCTCCCAATGAGCAGTTCTTC; cdr3_aa: CASSLGVGSPPNEQFF
j_call: TRBJ2-7; v_call: TRBV7-2; d_call: TRBD1; cdr3_nt: TGTGCCAGCAGCCCGGCGGGGACAGGGGCCTACGAGCAGTACTTC; cdr3_aa: CASSPAGTGAYEQYF
j_call: TRBJ2-3; v_call: TRBV24-1; d_call: TRBD1; cdr3_nt: TGTGCCACCAGTGATTTGCTCACTGGACAGGGCGAGACAGATACGCAGTATTTT; cdr3_aa: CATSDLLTGQGETDTQYF